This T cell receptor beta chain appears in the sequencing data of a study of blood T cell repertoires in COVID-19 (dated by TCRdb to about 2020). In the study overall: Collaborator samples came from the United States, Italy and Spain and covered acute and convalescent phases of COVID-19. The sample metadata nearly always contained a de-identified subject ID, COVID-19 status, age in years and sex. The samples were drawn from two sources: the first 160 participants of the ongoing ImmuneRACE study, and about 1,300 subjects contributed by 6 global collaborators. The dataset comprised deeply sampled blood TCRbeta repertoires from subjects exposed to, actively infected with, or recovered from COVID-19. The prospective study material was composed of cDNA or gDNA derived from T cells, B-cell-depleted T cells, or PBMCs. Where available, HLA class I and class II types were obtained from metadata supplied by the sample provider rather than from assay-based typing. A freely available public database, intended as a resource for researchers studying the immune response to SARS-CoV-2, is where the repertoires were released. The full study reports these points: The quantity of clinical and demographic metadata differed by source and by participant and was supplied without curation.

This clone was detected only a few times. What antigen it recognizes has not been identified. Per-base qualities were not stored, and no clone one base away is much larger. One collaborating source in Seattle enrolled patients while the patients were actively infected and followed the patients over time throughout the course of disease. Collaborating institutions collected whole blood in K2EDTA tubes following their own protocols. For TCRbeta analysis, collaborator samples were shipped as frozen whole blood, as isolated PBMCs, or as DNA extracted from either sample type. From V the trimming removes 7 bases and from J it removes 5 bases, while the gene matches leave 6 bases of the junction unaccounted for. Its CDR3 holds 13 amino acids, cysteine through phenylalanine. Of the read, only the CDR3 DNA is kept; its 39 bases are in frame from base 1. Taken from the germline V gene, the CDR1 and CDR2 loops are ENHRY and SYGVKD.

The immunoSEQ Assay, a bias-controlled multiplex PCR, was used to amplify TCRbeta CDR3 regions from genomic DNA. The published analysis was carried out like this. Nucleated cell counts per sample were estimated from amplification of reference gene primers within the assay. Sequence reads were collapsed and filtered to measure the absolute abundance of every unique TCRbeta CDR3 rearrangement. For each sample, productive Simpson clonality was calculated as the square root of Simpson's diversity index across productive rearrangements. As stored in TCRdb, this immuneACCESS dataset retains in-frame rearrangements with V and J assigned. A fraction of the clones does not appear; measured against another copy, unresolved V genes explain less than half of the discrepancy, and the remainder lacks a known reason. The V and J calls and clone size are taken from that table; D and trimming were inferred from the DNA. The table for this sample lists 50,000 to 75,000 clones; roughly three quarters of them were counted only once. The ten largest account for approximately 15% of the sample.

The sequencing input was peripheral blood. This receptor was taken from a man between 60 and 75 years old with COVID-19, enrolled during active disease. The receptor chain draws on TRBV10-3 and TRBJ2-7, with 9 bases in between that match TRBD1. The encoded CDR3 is CAIKGQGAHEQYF. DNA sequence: TGTGCCATCAAGGGACAGGGTGCCCACGAGCAGTACTTC.